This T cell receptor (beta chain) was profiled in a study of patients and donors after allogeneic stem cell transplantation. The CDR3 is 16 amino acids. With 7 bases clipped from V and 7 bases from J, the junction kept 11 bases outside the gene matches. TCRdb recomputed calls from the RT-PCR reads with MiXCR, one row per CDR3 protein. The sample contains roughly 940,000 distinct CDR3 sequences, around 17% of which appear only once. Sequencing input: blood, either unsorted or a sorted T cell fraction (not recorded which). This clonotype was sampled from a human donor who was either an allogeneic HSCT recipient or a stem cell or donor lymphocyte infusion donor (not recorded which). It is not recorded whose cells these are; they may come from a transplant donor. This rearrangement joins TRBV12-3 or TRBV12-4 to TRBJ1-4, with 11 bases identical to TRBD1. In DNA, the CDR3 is TGTGCCAGCAAACTGTATACCGGGACAGGGGGTGAAAAACTGTTTTTT. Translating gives CASKLYTGTGGEKLFF.